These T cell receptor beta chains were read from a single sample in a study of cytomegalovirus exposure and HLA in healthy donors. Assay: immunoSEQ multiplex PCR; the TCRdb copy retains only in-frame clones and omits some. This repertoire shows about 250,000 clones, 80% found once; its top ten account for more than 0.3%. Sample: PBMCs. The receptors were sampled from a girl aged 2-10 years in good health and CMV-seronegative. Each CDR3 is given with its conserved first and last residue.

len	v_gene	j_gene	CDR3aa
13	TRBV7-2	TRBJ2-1	CASSFDRVNEQFF
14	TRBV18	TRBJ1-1	CASSPGHMNTEAFF
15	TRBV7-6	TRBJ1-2	CASSPGTGTTYGYTF
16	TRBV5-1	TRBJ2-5	CASSLDGQGFQETQYF
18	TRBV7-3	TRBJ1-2	CASSNKAGGRRGEYGYTF
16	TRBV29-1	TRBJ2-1	CSVEDISGGVYNEQFF
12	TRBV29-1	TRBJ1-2	CSVVWGGYGYTF
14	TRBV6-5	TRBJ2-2	CASSYGSGTGELFF
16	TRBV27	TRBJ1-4	CASSLHPGATNEKLFF
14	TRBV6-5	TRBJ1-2	CASSSGQGADGYTF
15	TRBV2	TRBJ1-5	CASVRDSYSNQPQHF
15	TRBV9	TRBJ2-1	CASSAPPGLNNEQFF
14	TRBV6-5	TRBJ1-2	CASSDPVRDYGYTF
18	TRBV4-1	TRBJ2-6	CASSQAPTGGSGANVLTF
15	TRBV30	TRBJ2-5	CACAQGRVIQETQYF
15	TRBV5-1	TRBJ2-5	CASSLGGPKQETQYF
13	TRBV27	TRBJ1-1	CASSLGQNTEAFF